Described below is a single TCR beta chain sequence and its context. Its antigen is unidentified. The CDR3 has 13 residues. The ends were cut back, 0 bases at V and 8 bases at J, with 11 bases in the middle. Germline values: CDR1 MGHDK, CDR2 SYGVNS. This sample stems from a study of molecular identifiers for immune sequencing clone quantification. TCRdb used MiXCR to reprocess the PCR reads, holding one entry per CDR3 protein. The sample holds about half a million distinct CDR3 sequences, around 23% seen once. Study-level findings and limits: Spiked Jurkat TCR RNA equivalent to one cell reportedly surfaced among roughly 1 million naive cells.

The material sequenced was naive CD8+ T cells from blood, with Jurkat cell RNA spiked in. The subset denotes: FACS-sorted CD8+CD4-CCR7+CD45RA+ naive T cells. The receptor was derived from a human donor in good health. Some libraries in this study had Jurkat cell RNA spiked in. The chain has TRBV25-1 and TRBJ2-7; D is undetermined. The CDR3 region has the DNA TGTGCCAGCAGTGAATATTACGGCGACAAGCAGTACTTC. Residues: CASSEYYGDKQYF.